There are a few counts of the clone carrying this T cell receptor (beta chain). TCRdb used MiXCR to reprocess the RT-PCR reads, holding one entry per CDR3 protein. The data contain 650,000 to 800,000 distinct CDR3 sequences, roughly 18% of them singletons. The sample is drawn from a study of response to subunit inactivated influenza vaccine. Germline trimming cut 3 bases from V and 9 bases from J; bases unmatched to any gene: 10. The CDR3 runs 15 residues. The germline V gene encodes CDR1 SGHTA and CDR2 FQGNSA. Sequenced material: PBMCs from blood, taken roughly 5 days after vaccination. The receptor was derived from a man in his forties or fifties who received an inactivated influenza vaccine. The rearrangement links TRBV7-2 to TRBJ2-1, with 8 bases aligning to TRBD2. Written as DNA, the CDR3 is TGTGCCAGCAGCTTTGTCCCGGGAGGGCCTGGTGAGCAGTTCTTC. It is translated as CASSFVPGGPGEQFF.